This TCR beta chain was documented in a study of blood T cell repertoires in COVID-19. With V trimmed by 6 bases and J by 0 bases, 4 bases remained unmatched. The germline V gene has CDR1 SQVTM and CDR2 ANQGSEA. This CDR3 comprises 13 residues. The data were produced by immunoSEQ multiplex PCR, yet TCRdb's version contains in-frame clones alone and is incomplete. The sample contains roughly 430,000 clones, roughly 86% of which appear only once. This clone was recorded once. The rearrangement joins TRBV29-1 to TRBJ1-1; the match to TRBD1 covers 7 bases. Material: PBMCs or T cells enriched from blood (not recorded which). This receptor was taken from a woman aged 40 to 50 with acute COVID-19. CDR3 in DNA: TGCAGCGTAAGGGGACAGTTGAACACTGAAGCTTTCTTT. Amino acids: CSVRGQLNTEAFF.